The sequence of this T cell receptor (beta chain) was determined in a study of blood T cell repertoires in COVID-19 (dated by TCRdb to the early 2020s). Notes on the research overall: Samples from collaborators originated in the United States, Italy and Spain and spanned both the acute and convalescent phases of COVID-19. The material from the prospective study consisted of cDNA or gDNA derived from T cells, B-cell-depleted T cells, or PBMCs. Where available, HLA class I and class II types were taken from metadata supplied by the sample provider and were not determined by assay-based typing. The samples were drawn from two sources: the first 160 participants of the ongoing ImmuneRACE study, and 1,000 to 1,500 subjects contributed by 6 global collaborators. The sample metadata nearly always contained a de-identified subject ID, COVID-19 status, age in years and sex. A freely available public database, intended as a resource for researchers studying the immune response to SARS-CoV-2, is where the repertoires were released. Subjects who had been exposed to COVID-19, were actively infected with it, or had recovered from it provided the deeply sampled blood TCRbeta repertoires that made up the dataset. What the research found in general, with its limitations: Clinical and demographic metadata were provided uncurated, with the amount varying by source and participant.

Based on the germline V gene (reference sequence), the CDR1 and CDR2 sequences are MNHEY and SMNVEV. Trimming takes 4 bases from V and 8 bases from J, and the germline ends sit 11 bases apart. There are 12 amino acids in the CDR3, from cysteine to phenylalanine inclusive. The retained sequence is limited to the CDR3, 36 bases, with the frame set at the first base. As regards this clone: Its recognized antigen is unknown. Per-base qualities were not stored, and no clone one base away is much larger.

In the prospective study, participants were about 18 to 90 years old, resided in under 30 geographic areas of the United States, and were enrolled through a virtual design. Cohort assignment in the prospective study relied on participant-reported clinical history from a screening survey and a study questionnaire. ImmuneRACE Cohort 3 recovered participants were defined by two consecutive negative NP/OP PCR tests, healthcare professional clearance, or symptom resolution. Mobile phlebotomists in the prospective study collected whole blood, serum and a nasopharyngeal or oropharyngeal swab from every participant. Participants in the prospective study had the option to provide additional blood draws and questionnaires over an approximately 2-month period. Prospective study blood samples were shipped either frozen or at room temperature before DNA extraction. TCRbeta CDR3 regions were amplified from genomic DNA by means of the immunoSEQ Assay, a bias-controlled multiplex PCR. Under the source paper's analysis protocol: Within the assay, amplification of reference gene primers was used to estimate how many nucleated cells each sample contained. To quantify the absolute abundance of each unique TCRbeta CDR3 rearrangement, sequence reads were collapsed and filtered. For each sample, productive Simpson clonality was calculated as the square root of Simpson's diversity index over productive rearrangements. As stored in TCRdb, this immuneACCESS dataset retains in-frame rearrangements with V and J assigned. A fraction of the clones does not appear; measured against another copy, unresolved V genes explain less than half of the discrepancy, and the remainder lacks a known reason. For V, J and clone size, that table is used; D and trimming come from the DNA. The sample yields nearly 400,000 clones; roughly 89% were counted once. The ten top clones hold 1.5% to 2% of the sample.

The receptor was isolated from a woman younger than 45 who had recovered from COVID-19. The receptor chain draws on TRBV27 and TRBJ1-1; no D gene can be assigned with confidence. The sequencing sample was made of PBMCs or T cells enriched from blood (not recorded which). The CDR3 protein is CASSSLTGEAFF. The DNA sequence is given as TGTGCCAGCAGTTCTTTGACGGGGGAAGCTTTCTTT.